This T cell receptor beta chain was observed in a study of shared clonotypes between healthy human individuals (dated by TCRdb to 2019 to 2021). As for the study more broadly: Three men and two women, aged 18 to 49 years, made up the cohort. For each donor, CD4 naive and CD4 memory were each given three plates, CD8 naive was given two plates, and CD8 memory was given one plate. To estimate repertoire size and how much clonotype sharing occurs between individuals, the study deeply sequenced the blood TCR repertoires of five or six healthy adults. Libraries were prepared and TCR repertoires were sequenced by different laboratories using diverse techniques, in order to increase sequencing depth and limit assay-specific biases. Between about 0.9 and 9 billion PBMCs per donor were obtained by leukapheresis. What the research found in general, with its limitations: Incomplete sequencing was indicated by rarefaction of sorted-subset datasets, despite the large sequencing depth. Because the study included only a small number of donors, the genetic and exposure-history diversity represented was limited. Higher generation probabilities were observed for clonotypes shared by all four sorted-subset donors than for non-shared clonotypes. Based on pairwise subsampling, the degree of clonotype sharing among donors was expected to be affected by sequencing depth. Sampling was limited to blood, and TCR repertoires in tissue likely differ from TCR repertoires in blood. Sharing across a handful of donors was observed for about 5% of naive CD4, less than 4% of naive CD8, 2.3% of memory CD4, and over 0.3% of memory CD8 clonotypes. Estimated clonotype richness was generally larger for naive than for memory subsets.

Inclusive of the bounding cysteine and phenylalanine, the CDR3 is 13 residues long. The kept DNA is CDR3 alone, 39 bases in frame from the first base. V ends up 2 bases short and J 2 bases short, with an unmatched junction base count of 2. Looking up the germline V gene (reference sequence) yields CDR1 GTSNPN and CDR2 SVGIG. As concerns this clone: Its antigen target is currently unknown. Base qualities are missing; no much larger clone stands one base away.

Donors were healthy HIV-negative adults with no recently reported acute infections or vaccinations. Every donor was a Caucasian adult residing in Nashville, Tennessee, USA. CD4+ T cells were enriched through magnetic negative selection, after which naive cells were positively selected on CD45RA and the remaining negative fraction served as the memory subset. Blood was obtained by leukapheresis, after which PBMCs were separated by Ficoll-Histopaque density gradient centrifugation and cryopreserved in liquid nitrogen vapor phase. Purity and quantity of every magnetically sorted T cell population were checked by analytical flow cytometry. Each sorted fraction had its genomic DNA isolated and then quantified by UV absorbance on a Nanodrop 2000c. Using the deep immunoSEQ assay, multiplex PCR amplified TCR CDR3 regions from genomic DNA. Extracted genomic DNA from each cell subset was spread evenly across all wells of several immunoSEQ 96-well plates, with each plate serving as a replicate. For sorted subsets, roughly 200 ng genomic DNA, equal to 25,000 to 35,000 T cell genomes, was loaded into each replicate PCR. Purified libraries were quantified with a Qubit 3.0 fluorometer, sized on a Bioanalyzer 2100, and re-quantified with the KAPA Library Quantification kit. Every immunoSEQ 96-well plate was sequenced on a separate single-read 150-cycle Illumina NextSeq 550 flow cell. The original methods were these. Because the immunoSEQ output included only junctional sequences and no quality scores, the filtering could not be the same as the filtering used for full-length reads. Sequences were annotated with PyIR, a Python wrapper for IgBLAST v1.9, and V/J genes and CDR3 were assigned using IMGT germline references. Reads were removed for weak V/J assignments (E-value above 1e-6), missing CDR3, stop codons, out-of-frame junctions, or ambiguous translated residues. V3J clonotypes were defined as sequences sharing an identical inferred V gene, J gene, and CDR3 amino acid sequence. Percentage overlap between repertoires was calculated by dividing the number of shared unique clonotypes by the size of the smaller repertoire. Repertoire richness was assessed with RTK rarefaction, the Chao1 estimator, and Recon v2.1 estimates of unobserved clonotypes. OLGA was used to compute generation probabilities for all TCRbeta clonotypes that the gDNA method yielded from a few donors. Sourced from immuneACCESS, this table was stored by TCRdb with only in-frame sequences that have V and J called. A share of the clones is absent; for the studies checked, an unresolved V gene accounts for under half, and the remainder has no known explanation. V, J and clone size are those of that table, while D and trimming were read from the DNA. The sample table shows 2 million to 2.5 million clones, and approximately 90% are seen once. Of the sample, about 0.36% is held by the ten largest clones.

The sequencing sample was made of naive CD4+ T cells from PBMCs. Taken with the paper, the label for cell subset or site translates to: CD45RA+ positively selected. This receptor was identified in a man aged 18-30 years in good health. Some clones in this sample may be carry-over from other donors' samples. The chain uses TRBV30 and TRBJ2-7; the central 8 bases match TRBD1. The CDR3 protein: CAWSKGQAYEQYF. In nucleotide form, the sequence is TGTGCCTGGAGTAAGGGACAGGCCTACGAGCAGTACTTC.